This T cell receptor (beta chain) was obtained from a study of CD4 T cells in relation to SARS-CoV-2 and coronaviruses. About the study: Crossreactive spike epitopes shared across donors were mapped to their HLA restriction. The study, taken as a whole, reports: Crossreactivity was assessed only for spike protein, not other viral proteins.

Germline-derived CDR1 and CDR2 are GTSNPN and SVGIG (reference sequence). Deletions cut 3 bases from V and 0 bases from J, with 7 bases between. The length of the CDR3 is 13 residues. The unexposed donors gave CD4+ T cells in about 2011-2019, prior to COVID-19. Cryopreserved PBMCs were CD4-enriched, then split into naive and memory cells. As to this clone: Its target is not known.

Deep TCR-beta sequencing used DNA from uncultured naive and memory CD4+ T cells. Produced via immunoSEQ multiplex PCR; TCRdb's table is partial and in-frame only. The sample shows nearly 70,000 clones, over 90% of them seen only once. The rearrangement links TRBV30 to TRBJ2-3; D is ambiguous. Sequenced: naive CD4+ T cells from PBMCs. As for subset: naive CD4+ T cells isolated by negative enrichment. The TCR sequence derives from a human donor in good health. The CDR3 DNA sequence: TGTGCCTGGAGAGAACCCAGCACAGATACGCAGTATTTT. It yields the protein CAWREPSTDTQYF.